A single T cell receptor (beta chain) is shown here with its context. TCRdb reprocessed the 5' RACE reads with MiXCR, giving one entry per CDR3 protein. The data contain about 480,000 distinct CDR3 sequences, approximately 15% of them singletons. The CDR3 consists of 13 residues. The ends lost 6 bases at V and 12 bases at J; junction bases unmatched: 10. Germline V gives CDR1 MNHEY, CDR2 SMNVEV (reference sequence). This sample was included in a study of identical twins. These data also featured in a second study, about yellow fever vaccine responses in identical twins.

V is TRBV27 and J is TRBJ2-1, with 8 bases fitting TRBD1. The sequenced sample consisted of CD4+ T cells sorted from blood. The source is a woman between 18 and 29 years old in good health. CDR3 amino acids: CASSRQGSGGQFF. Written as DNA, the CDR3 is TGTGCCAGCAGCCGACAGGGGTCAGGAGGGCAGTTCTTC.